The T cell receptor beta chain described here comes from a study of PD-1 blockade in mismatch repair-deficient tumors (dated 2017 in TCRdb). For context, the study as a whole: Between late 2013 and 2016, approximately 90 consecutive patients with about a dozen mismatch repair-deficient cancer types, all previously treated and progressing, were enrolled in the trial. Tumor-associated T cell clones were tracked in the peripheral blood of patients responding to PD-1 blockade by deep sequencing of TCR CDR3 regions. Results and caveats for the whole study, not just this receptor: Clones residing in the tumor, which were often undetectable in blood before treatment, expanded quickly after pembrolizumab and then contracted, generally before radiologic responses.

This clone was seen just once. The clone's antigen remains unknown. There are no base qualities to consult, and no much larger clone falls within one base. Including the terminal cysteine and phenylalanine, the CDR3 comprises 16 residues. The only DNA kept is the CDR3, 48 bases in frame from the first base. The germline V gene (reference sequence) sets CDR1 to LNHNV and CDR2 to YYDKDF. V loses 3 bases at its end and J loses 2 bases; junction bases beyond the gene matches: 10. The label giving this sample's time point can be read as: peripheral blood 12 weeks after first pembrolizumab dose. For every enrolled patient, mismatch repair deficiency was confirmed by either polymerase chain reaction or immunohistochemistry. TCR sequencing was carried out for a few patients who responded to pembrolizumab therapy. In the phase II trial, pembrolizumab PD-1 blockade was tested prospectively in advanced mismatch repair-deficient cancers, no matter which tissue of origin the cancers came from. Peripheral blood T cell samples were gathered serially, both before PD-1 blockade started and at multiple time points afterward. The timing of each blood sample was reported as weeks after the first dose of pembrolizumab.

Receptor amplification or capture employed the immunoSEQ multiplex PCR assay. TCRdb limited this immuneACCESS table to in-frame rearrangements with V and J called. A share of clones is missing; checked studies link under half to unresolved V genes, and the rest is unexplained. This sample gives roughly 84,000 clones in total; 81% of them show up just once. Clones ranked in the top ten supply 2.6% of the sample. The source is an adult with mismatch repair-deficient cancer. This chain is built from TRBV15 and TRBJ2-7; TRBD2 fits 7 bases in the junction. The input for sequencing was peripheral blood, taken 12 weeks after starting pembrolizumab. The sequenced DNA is TGTGCCACCAGCAGCGGTGTAGGGAGGGGTGCCTACGAGCAGTACTTC. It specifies CATSSGVGRGAYEQYF.